These T cell receptor beta chains were read from a single sample in a study of T-cell memory formation after mild COVID-19. TCRdb analysed the 5' RACE reads with MiXCR anew, one entry per CDR3 protein. The sample gives 300,000 to 400,000 distinct CDR3 sequences, over 20% of which show up once; around 13% is in the top ten. Sequencing input: PBMCs or a T cell subset sorted from them (not recorded which). These receptors originate from an adult woman who had mild COVID-19 (a few samples of this study predate the infection). Cell type and time point are not known. Each CDR3 is given with its conserved first and last residue. Fields, in order: CDR3 protein, CDR3 length, V gene, J gene.

cdr3_aa: CASAQGSHTGELFF; cdr3_length: 14; v_call: TRBV7-6; j_call: TRBJ2-2
cdr3_aa: CASSLDLLAGAATGELFF; cdr3_length: 18; v_call: TRBV11-3; j_call: TRBJ2-2
cdr3_aa: CASSPQGQGDLDEQFF; cdr3_length: 16; v_call: TRBV12-3/TRBV12-4; j_call: TRBJ2-1
cdr3_aa: CSVCPNTEAFF; cdr3_length: 11; v_call: TRBV29-1; j_call: TRBJ1-1
cdr3_aa: CASSLGTGSRNTEAFF; cdr3_length: 16; v_call: TRBV27; j_call: TRBJ1-1
cdr3_aa: CASSLASASSYNSPLHF; cdr3_length: 17; v_call: TRBV7-9; j_call: TRBJ1-6
cdr3_aa: CASSQEEGARNTEAFF; cdr3_length: 16; v_call: TRBV4-2; j_call: TRBJ1-1
cdr3_aa: CSARDGSRGRGNTGELFF; cdr3_length: 18; v_call: TRBV20-1; j_call: TRBJ2-2
cdr3_aa: CATSRTSGSDYEQYF; cdr3_length: 15; v_call: TRBV15; j_call: TRBJ2-7
cdr3_aa: CASSLSGYGSSYEQYF; cdr3_length: 16; v_call: TRBV4-2; j_call: TRBJ2-7
cdr3_aa: CSARDVGAASYEQYF; cdr3_length: 15; v_call: TRBV20-1; j_call: TRBJ2-7
cdr3_aa: CASSPRDRGPYEQYF; cdr3_length: 15; v_call: TRBV12-3/TRBV12-4; j_call: TRBJ2-7
cdr3_aa: CSVGSIAGASDTQYF; cdr3_length: 15; v_call: TRBV29-1; j_call: TRBJ2-3
cdr3_aa: CASSFSPVGGGGYTF; cdr3_length: 15; v_call: TRBV27; j_call: TRBJ1-2
cdr3_aa: CASSILLAGGREFLDTQYF; cdr3_length: 19; v_call: TRBV7-9; j_call: TRBJ2-3
cdr3_aa: CASSLIAGHNEQFF; cdr3_length: 14; v_call: TRBV7-2; j_call: TRBJ2-1
cdr3_aa: CASSTGVNQPQHF; cdr3_length: 13; v_call: TRBV4-1; j_call: TRBJ1-5
cdr3_aa: CASSISGTSGRSSYNEQFF; cdr3_length: 19; v_call: TRBV11-2; j_call: TRBJ2-1
cdr3_aa: CAWIPPGWVNTEAFF; cdr3_length: 15; v_call: TRBV30; j_call: TRBJ1-1
cdr3_aa: CASSTGLTTPYEQFF; cdr3_length: 15; v_call: TRBV4-1; j_call: TRBJ2-1
cdr3_aa: CASSFGVPGQKETQYF; cdr3_length: 16; v_call: TRBV7-9; j_call: TRBJ2-5
cdr3_aa: CASSVDGTGRADTQYF; cdr3_length: 16; v_call: TRBV9; j_call: TRBJ2-3
cdr3_aa: CASSQGGRGGLSYEQYF; cdr3_length: 17; v_call: TRBV4-1; j_call: TRBJ2-7
cdr3_aa: CASSQVTTSGVQYF; cdr3_length: 14; v_call: TRBV4-1; j_call: TRBJ2-4
cdr3_aa: CASSLGQGDNYEQYF; cdr3_length: 15; v_call: TRBV7-2; j_call: TRBJ2-7
cdr3_aa: CSASGTSGVGETQYF; cdr3_length: 15; v_call: TRBV20-1; j_call: TRBJ2-5
cdr3_aa: CASSQGTLGYEQYF; cdr3_length: 14; v_call: TRBV3-1; j_call: TRBJ2-7
cdr3_aa: CASSFRHGTSMLGQYF; cdr3_length: 16; v_call: TRBV6-5; j_call: TRBJ2-7
cdr3_aa: CASSPRAGGGTGNTIYF; cdr3_length: 17; v_call: TRBV18; j_call: TRBJ1-3
cdr3_aa: CASSLGGTGYEQYF; cdr3_length: 14; v_call: TRBV7-6; j_call: TRBJ2-7
cdr3_aa: CASSPGTGGYNEQFF; cdr3_length: 15; v_call: TRBV6-6; j_call: TRBJ2-1
cdr3_aa: CASSEAGAKNIQYF; cdr3_length: 14; v_call: TRBV25-1; j_call: TRBJ2-4
cdr3_aa: CASSGDRASSYEQYF; cdr3_length: 15; v_call: TRBV25-1; j_call: TRBJ2-7
cdr3_aa: CASSSQTGIRNSPLHF; cdr3_length: 16; v_call: TRBV6-5; j_call: TRBJ1-6
cdr3_aa: CASSLGVRGEGQPQHF; cdr3_length: 16; v_call: TRBV5-1; j_call: TRBJ1-5
cdr3_aa: CASSLLTPGGEQYF; cdr3_length: 14; v_call: TRBV5-1; j_call: TRBJ2-7
cdr3_aa: CASSPMPTAGTLLSGNTIYF; cdr3_length: 20; v_call: TRBV18; j_call: TRBJ1-3
cdr3_aa: CSAREDGKDYGYTF; cdr3_length: 14; v_call: TRBV20-1; j_call: TRBJ1-2
cdr3_aa: CASSLGTSGRTDTQYF; cdr3_length: 16; v_call: TRBV5-1; j_call: TRBJ2-3
cdr3_aa: CASSRTSGGFQETQYF; cdr3_length: 16; v_call: TRBV5-1; j_call: TRBJ2-5
cdr3_aa: CASRTWDRGHVGYTF; cdr3_length: 15; v_call: TRBV6-5; j_call: TRBJ1-2